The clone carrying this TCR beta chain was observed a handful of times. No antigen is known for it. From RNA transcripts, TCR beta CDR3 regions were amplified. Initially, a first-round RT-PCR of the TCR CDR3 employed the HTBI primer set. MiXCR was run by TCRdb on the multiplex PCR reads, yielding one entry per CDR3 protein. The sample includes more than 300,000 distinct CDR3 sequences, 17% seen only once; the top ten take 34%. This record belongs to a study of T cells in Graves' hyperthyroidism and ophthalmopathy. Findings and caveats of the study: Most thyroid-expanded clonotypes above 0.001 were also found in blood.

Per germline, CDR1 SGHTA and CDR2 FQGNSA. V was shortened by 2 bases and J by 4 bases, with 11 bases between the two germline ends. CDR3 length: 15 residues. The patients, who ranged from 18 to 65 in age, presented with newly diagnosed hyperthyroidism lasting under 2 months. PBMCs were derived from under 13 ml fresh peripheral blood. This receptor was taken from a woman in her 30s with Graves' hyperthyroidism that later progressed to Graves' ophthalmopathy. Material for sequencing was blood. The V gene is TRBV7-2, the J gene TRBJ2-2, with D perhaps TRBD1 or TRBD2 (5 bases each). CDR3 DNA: TGTGCCAGCAGCTTATTATGGGGGAGCACCGGGGAGCTGTTTTTT. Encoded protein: CASSLLWGSTGELFF.